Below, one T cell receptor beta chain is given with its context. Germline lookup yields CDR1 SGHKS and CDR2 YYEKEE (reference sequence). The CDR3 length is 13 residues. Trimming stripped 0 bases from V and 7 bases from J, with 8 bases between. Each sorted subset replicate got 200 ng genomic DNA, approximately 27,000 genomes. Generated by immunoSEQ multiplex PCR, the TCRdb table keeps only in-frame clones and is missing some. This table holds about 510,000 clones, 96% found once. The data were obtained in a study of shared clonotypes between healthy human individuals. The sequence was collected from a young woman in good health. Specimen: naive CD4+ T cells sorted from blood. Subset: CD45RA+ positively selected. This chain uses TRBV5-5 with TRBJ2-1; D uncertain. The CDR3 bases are TGTGCCAGCAGCTTGGTTCCAGCAAATGAGCAGTTCTTC. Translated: CASSLVPANEQFF.